This TCR beta chain was found in a study of blood T cell repertoires in COVID-19. In the original processing: Estimates of nucleated cell counts were drawn from the amplification of reference gene primers. Assay used: immunoSEQ multiplex PCR; TCRdb lists only in-frame clones, some missing. D and trimming were read from the DNA, whereas the V and J calls and clone size are those reported in that table. This table has over 400,000 clones, 86% appearing once. Remarks on this clone: The junction shows a germline mismatch at one end, possibly a read error.

CDR1 and CDR2 from the germline V gene are SGHRS and YFSETQ. This CDR3 region has 14 residues. This TCR derives from a woman in her twenties or thirties with active or convalescent COVID-19. The chain carries TRBV5-1 and TRBJ1-2; the D gene is possibly TRBD1 (6 bases). Sequencing was done on a sample of peripheral blood. The CDR3 sequence: CASSLGDPGHPPSF. The CDR3, as DNA: TGCGCCAGCAGCTTGGGCGACCCGGGACACCCTCCCTCCTTC. Complete variable domain (other parts from reference TRBV5-1 and TRBJ1-2): KAGVTQTPRYLIKTRGQQVTLSCSPISGHRSVSWYQQTPGQGLQFLFEYFSETQRNKGNFPGRFSGRQFSNSRSEMNVSTLELGDSALYLCASSLGDPGHPPSFGSGTRLTVV.